The rows below give T cell receptor beta chains drawn from one sample of a study of shared clonotypes between healthy human individuals. Data came from immunoSEQ multiplex PCR; TCRdb stores just in-frame clones and leaves some out. The sample lists some 530,000 clones, approximately 84% occurring once. The sequencing input was PBMCs. The receptors stem from a middle-aged woman in good health. Some clones in this sample may be carry-over from other donors' samples. Both conserved end residues are part of each CDR3. A D gene is named only where the DNA matches it firmly. A clone size is listed for some rows: how often the clone was seen (once, few, many), or a class if it is expanded.

v_gene	d_gene	j_gene	abundance	CDR3nt	CDR3aa
TRBV28	.	TRBJ1-5	.	TGTGCCAGCAGTTTGTTGGAGCTTCAGCCCCAGCATTTT	CASSLLELQPQHF
TRBV19	.	TRBJ1-4	few	TGTGCCAGTAGTCGGCAGGGGCCTAATGAAAAACTGTTTTTT	CASSRQGPNEKLFF
TRBV27	.	TRBJ2-3	few	TGTGCCAGCAACCGGGACGGACACACAGATACGCAGTATTTT	CASNRDGHTDTQYF
TRBV5-1	.	TRBJ2-1	.	TGCGCCAGCAGCCCCCCCGGGGAAAATGAGCAGTTCTTC	CASSPPGENEQFF
TRBV5-1	TRBD1	TRBJ1-2	.	TGCGCCAGCAGCTTGGAAGGGGGCCAAGGCTACACCTTC	CASSLEGGQGYTF
TRBV29-1	TRBD1	TRBJ1-5	.	TGCAGCGTAACGACAGGGGGCTCCCGTCAGCCCCAGCATTTT	CSVTTGGSRQPQHF
TRBV7-6	TRBD1	TRBJ2-5	.	TGTGCCAGCAGCCCCCGGACAGGAACCCAAGAGACCCAGTACTTC	CASSPRTGTQETQYF
TRBV30	.	TRBJ2-3	.	TGTGCCTCTCGCCCTTCGCCAGATACGCAGTATTTT	CASRPSPDTQYF
TRBV5-1	TRBD1	TRBJ2-2	.	TGCGCCAGCTTGGGGACAGGGAACACCGGGGAGCTGTTTTTT	CASLGTGNTGELFF
TRBV19	TRBD1	TRBJ2-7	.	TGTGCCAGTAGTACCCCCGGACAGGCTAGCTCCTACGAGCAGTACTTC	CASSTPGQASSYEQYF
TRBV18	.	TRBJ1-4	.	TGTGCCAGCTCACCGGCCAGCCGTGAAAAACTGTTTTTT	CASSPASREKLFF
TRBV28	TRBD2	TRBJ2-1	.	TGTGCCACCCTTAGCGGGAGCTCCTACAATGAGCAGTTCTTC	CATLSGSSYNEQFF
TRBV29-1	.	TRBJ2-7	.	TGCAGCGTTGAAGACAGCCCCTACGAGCAGTACTTC	CSVEDSPYEQYF
TRBV28	.	TRBJ1-4	.	TGTGCCAGCAGTTCCTTTTTTAATGAAAAACTGTTTTTT	CASSSFFNEKLFF
TRBV4-2	.	TRBJ2-3	.	TGTGCCACCCGAGGGGGAGTTAGCACAGATACGCAGTATTTT	CATRGGVSTDTQYF
TRBV6-1	.	TRBJ1-3	.	TGTGCCAGCAGTTTCGTAGTTCCTGGAAACACCATATATTTT	CASSFVVPGNTIYF
TRBV2	TRBD1	TRBJ1-2	many	TGTGCCAGCAGCGGGCAGGGGGCAGGTGGCTACACCTTC	CASSGQGAGGYTF
TRBV30	TRBD1	TRBJ2-1	.	TGTGCCTGGAGAAGGGGGCAGGGGTACAATGAGCAGTTCTTC	CAWRRGQGYNEQFF
TRBV28	.	TRBJ1-5	.	TGTGCCAGCAGTCCGCCACTTTCTGGTAGCAATCAGCCCCAGCATTTT	CASSPPLSGSNQPQHF
TRBV10-3	TRBD1	TRBJ2-5	.	TGTGCCATCAGTGACTCCGGGACAGGGGGCTATGGAAGCCAGTACTTC	CAISDSGTGGYGSQYF
TRBV18	TRBD2	TRBJ2-7	few	TGTGCCAGCTCACCGAGACTAGCGGGAGGCCCCTACGAGCAGTACTTC	CASSPRLAGGPYEQYF
TRBV4-1	.	TRBJ1-2	.	TGCGCCAGCAGCCCCTCCCACCTGGGGACTAGCTATGGCTACACCTTC	CASSPSHLGTSYGYTF
TRBV7-2	.	TRBJ2-5	.	TGTGCCAGCAGCTTCAGCGGTGGGGGGGAGACCCAGTACTTC	CASSFSGGGETQYF
TRBV5-1	TRBD1	TRBJ1-1	few	TGCGCCAGCAGCGCCACAGGGGTTGCGAACACTGAAGCTTTCTTT	CASSATGVANTEAFF
TRBV9	.	TRBJ2-3	once	TGTGCCAGCAGCGTAGATAAGGGCACAGATACGCAGTATTTT	CASSVDKGTDTQYF
TRBV28	.	TRBJ1-5	.	TGTGCCAGCAGTTTCGGGCTAAGGGGCAATCAGCCCCAGCATTTT	CASSFGLRGNQPQHF
TRBV29-1	.	TRBJ2-1	.	TGCAGCGTTGGGCACGACAATGAGCAGTTCTTC	CSVGHDNEQFF
TRBV5-1	.	TRBJ1-5	.	TGCGCCAGCAGCTTCCCGGGACCCACCGGAGGTGTGAGCAATCAGCCCCAGCATTTT	CASSFPGPTGGVSNQPQHF
TRBV18	TRBD1	TRBJ1-2	.	TGTGCCAGCTCACCGGACAGGGGAGACTATGGCTACACCTTC	CASSPDRGDYGYTF
TRBV5-4	.	TRBJ2-3	.	TGTGCCAGCAGCTGGGGGGCCGGGACTAGCACAGATACGCAGTATTTT	CASSWGAGTSTDTQYF
TRBV6-5	TRBD1	TRBJ2-3	.	TGTGCCAGCAGTGGACAGGGGACGCAGTATTTT	CASSGQGTQYF
TRBV4-1	TRBD1	TRBJ1-6	.	TGCGCCAGCAGCTGGTCGGACCGGGACAGGGGGGACAATTCACCCCTCCACTTT	CASSWSDRDRGDNSPLHF
TRBV27	.	TRBJ1-4	once	TGTGCCAGCAGTTTATCGCCGCTCCAGAGGTCTAATGAAAAACTGTTTTTT	CASSLSPLQRSNEKLFF
TRBV4-1	TRBD1	TRBJ1-5	once	TGCGCCAGCAGCCAAGGACGGCACAGGGGGAAGGGTCAGCCCCAGCATTTT	CASSQGRHRGKGQPQHF
TRBV11-1	.	TRBJ2-1	.	TGTGCCAGCAGTAAGGAGGGGCAGCGGACCAACAATGAGCAGTTCTTC	CASSKEGQRTNNEQFF
TRBV7-9	TRBD1	TRBJ1-2	.	TGTGCCAGCAGCTGGACAGGGAATGGCTACACCTTC	CASSWTGNGYTF
TRBV25-1	TRBD2	TRBJ2-7	.	TGTGCCAGCAGTGAGAGTGGACTAGCGGGAGTCGAGCAGTACTTC	CASSESGLAGVEQYF
TRBV10-3	TRBD2	TRBJ2-3	.	TGTGCCATCTCCGGGATCAAGCGGGAGTTAGATACGCAGTATTTT	CAISGIKRELDTQYF
TRBV7-9	.	TRBJ2-5	.	TGTGCCAGCAGCTTAGGAATGACAGTCGGGACCCAGTACTTC	CASSLGMTVGTQYF
TRBV28	.	TRBJ2-5	once	TGTGCCAGCAGTTTAATCTATCGGGAGACCCAGTACTTC	CASSLIYRETQYF
TRBV7-2	TRBD2	TRBJ2-7	once	TGTGCCAGTTGCACGACTAGCGGGGCGGCTACCGAGCAGTACTTC	CASCTTSGAATEQYF
TRBV19	TRBD2	TRBJ2-7	.	TGTGCCAGCGCGACTAGCAGGATTGGCGAGCAGTACTTC	CASATSRIGEQYF
TRBV7-2	.	TRBJ2-7	many	TGTGCCAGCAGCACGGCGGGGACAGAAACCTACGAGCAGTACTTC	CASSTAGTETYEQYF
TRBV2	.	TRBJ2-5	.	TGTGCCAGCAGTGTCTCCGGGGCCGACACATACCAAGAGACCCAGTACTTC	CASSVSGADTYQETQYF
TRBV18	.	TRBJ2-5	.	TGTGCCAGCTCACCAGGTCCAGAAGGCAGGGCTGCTGGGCGAGAGACCCAGTACTTC	CASSPGPEGRAAGRETQYF
TRBV5-6	.	TRBJ2-7	.	TGTGCCAGCAGCCCCTCGAGTTCGGTCGAGCAGTACTTC	CASSPSSSVEQYF
TRBV28	.	TRBJ1-5	.	TGTGCCAGCAGTTCCCAAGTGGCCCAGCATTTT	CASSSQVAQHF
TRBV6-1	TRBD1	TRBJ1-2	.	TGTGCCAGCAGTGAACAGGGGGCGGGCTATGGCTACACCTTC	CASSEQGAGYGYTF
TRBV6-4	.	TRBJ2-6	.	TGTGCCAGCAGTAGTCACAGCCACGACTCTGGGGCCAACGTCCTGACTTTC	CASSSHSHDSGANVLTF
TRBV5-8	.	TRBJ1-3	.	TGTGCCAGCAGCTTGAGGCCGGGGGCCGGCGGAAACACCATATATTTT	CASSLRPGAGGNTIYF
TRBV10-3	.	TRBJ1-4	.	TGTGCCATCAGTGACGTAGGTTCACCTAATGAAAAACTGTTTTTT	CAISDVGSPNEKLFF
TRBV2	.	TRBJ1-6	.	TGTGCCAGCAGGGGGGAGGGGAATTCACCCCTCCACTTT	CASRGEGNSPLHF